Listed here are 9 T cell receptor beta chains from one sample, sequenced in a study of blood T cells in healthy people across ages. A second PCR of roughly 7 to 11 cycles used a sample-barcoded 5' primer and a J-beta primer mix. One entry per CDR3 protein results from TCRdb running MiXCR on the 5' RACE reads. The sample holds some 550,000 distinct CDR3 sequences, more than 45% seen once. The sequenced sample was blood. The receptors shown here come from a man at least 80 years old in good health.

The V call is TRBV5-1, the J call TRBJ2-2, with TRBD1 identical over 9 bases. Losses at the gene ends were 7 bases for V and 0 bases for J; bases not matched to a gene: 4. There are 15 residues in the CDR3. Germline CDR1 SGHRS, CDR2 YFSETQ. The CDR3 spells CASGRDRANTGELFF. CDR3 DNA: TGCGCCAGCGGCCGGGACAGGGCGAACACCGGGGAGCTGTTTTTT. The full variable domain, completed using reference TRBV5-1 and TRBJ2-2, is KAGVTQTPRYLIKTRGQQVTLSCSPISGHRSVSWYQQTPGQGLQFLFEYFSETQRNKGNFPGRFSGRQFSNSRSEMNVSTLELGDSALYLCASGRDRANTGELFFGEGSRLTVL.

The chain employs TRBV5-1 and TRBJ2-5; D gene uncertain. Germline lookup yields CDR1 SGHRS and CDR2 YFSETQ. V lost 5 bases and J 1 base, leaving 9 bases between the germline ends. The CDR3 consists of 13 residues. The CDR3 region is CASSRWVQETQYF. As DNA, the CDR3 is TGCGCCAGCAGTAGGTGGGTCCAAGAGACCCAGTACTTC.

The J gene is TRBJ2-1, the V gene TRBV12-3 or TRBV12-4; no firm D call. The CDR3 covers 16 residues. Trimming pared 6 bases from V and 8 bases from J, leaving 23 bases between. The CDR3 protein is CASRSGLPKFGHEQFF. The CDR3, as DNA: TGTGCCAGCAGATCAGGATTACCGAAATTCGGTCATGAGCAGTTCTTC.

This chain links TRBV10-3 with TRBJ2-7; tentative D call: TRBD1 (6 bases). Germline CDR1 is ENHRY and CDR2 is SYGVKD. The CDR3 has 16 amino acids. The V end was cut by 6 bases, the J end by 7 bases, with 25 bases between. The CDR3 protein is CAISRYSGASAEEQYF. The CDR3 DNA reads as TGTGCCATCAGCCGATACTCAGGGGCCTCTGCAGAAGAGCAGTACTTC.

In the case of this clonotype: At one end the junction does not follow the germline gene, possibly because of a read error. This chain connects TRBV7-9 to TRBJ2-1, with D perhaps matching TRBD1 (5 bases). The CDR3 length is 14 residues. CDR1 is SEHNR and CDR2 is FQNEAQ in the germline V gene (reference sequence). The DNA of the CDR3 is TGTGTCAGCAGCTTAACAGGCTCCTACAATGAGCAGTTCTTC. It translates to CVSSLTGSYNEQFF.

This chain uses TRBV7-2 with TRBJ2-1; D gene unclear. The V gene's germline CDR1 is SGHTA and CDR2 FQGNSA. CDR3 length: 16 amino acids. The V end lost 6 bases, the J end lost 4 bases, and 19 bases lay between the germline ends. CDR3 nucleotide sequence: TGTGCCAGCAGAGGTTCCGGTGGGCCAAGATACAATGAGCAGTTCTTC. It yields the protein CASRGSGGPRYNEQFF.

The table lists this clonotype with a count of one. Compared with germline, one end of the junction differs, possibly owing to a read error. The chain employs TRBV20-1 and TRBJ2-4; D is possibly TRBD2 (6 bases). Germline CDR1 and CDR2: DFQATT and SNEGSKA (reference sequence). CDR3 length: 13 residues. CDR3 nucleotides: TGCGGTGCTAGAGCCGCGGGGAGGAACATTCAGTACTTC. Translation: CGARAAGRNIQYF.

V is TRBV27 and J is TRBJ2-5; 7 positions agree with TRBD2. This CDR3 region has 17 residues. V was clipped by 5 bases and J by 5 bases; unmatched bases: 17. The V gene's germline CDR1 is MNHEY and CDR2 SMNVEV (reference sequence). CDR3 in amino acids: CASSRSLAVRRTETQYF. In DNA form, the CDR3 reads TGTGCCAGCAGTCGTAGCCTAGCGGTCCGGCGCACGGAGACCCAGTACTTC.

This chain links TRBV5-8 with TRBJ1-5; a weak D match, TRBD1 (6 bases). CDR1 is SGHTS, CDR2 YDEGEE, per germline. Trimming cost V 0 bases and J 0 bases, with 19 bases left between them. CDR3 size: 19 residues. The CDR3 reads CASSLVQGGGPYSNQPQHF. CDR3 DNA sequence: TGTGCCAGCAGCTTGGTTCAGGGAGGGGGGCCATATAGCAATCAGCCCCAGCATTTT.